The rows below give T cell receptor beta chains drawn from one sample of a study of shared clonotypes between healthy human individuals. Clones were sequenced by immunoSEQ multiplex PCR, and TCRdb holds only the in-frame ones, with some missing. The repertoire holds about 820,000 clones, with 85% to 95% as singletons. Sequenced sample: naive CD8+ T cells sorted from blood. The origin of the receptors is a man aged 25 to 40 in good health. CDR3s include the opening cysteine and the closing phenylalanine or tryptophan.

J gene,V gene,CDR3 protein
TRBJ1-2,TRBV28,CASSLDFDDGYTF
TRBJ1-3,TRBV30,CAWNPTVSNWDTIYF
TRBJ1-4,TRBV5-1,CASSFAESGKLFF
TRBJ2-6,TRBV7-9,CASSFLDGKVLTF
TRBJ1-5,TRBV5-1,CASSLRSGSNQPQHF
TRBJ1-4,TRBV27,CASGLLGGDEKLFF
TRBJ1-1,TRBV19,CASSIGGVNTEAFF
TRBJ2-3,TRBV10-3,CATLGTSGVDTQYF
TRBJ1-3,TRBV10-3,CAISEGGNTIYF
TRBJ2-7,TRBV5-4,CASSLGGIDEQYF
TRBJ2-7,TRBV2,CASRDSSYEQYF
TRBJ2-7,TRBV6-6,CASGEYRGLTYEQYF
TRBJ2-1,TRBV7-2,CASSPFDRGGEQFF
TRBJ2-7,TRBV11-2,CASSLPGTGDYEQYF
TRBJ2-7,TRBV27,CASSSTGLGEQYF
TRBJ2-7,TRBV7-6,CASRHYGETTEQYF
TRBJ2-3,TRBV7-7,CASSTGLAGGEDTQYF
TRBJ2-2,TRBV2,CASSLPLTAFQVNTGELFF
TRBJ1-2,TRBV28,CASSLDPGFRYGYTF
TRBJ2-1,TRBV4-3,CASSQGLAGWNEQFF
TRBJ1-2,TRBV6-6,CASSFDPDGGPYGYTF
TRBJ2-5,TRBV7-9,CASSPYQETQYF
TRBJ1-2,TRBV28,CASWGYGYTF
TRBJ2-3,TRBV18,CASSPWEDLTDTQYF
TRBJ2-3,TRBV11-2,CASSLGLRYPTDTQYF
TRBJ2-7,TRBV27,CASSKQQGLHEQYF
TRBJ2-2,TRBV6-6,CASSLNDRAGELFF